The TCR beta chain described here comes from a study of blood T cells in healthy people across ages. V lost 6 bases to trimming and J lost 2 bases; unmatched junction nucleotides: 9. The CDR3 runs 14 residues. Germline V gene lookup returns CDR1 SQVTM and CDR2 ANQGSEA. PCR was performed a second time for 7 to 11 cycles using a sample-barcoded 5' primer and a J-beta primer mix. MiXCR, run by TCRdb on the 5' RACE reads, gives a single entry per CDR3 protein. The sample holds about 780,000 distinct CDR3 sequences, 35% to 60% seen once. Source material: blood. The chain carries TRBV29-1 and TRBJ2-5, with 7 bases that match TRBD1. The receptor was derived from a man of 80 years or more in good health. The CDR3: CSVGRTGYQETQYF. CDR3 nucleotide sequence: TGCAGCGTCGGAAGGACAGGATATCAAGAGACCCAGTACTTC. Based on the CDR3 plus reference TRBV29-1 and TRBJ2-5, the full variable domain is SAVISQKPSRDICQRGTSLTIQCQVDSQVTMMFWYRQQPGQSLTLIATANQGSEATYESGFVIDKFPISRPNLTFSTLTVSNMSPEDSSIYLCSVGRTGYQETQYFGPGTRLLVL.